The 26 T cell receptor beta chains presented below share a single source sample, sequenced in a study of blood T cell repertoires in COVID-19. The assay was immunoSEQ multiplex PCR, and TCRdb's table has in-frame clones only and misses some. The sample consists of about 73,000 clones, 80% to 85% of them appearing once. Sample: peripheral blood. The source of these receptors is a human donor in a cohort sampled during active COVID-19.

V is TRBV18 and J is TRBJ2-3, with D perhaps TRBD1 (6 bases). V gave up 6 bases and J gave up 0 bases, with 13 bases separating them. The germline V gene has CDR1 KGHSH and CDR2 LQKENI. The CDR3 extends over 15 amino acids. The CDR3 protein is CASSYEDSSTDTQYF. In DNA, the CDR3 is TGTGCCAGCTCTTATGAGGACAGCAGCACAGATACGCAGTATTTT.

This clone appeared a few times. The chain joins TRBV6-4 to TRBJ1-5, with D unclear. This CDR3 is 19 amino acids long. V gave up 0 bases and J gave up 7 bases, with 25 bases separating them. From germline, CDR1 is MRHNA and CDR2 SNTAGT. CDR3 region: CASSDSRNRHALWRQPQHF. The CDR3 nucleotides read TGTGCCAGCAGTGACTCAAGGAACCGCCACGCGTTATGGCGGCAGCCCCAGCATTTT.

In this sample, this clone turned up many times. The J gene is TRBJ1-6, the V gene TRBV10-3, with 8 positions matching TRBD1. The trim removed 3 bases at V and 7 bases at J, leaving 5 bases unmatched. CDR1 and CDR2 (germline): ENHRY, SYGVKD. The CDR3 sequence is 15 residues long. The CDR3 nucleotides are TGTGCCATCAGTGAAGGACAGGGAGGAAATTCACCCCTCCACTTT. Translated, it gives CAISEGQGGNSPLHF.

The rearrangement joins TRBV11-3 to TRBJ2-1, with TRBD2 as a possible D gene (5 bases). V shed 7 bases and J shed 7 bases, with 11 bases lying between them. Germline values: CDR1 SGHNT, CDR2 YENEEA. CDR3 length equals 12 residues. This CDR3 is CASMDGMNEQFF. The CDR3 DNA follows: TGTGCCAGCATGGACGGGATGAATGAGCAGTTCTTC.

CDR3 sequence: CASSYSSTAQETQYF. CDR3 DNA sequence: TGTGCCAGCAGTTACTCGTCGACAGCCCAAGAGACCCAGTACTTC. This sequence joins TRBV6-5 and TRBJ2-5, with D perhaps TRBD1 (5 bases). CDR1 and CDR2 from the germline V gene are MNHEY and SVGAGI. The length of the CDR3 is 15 residues. The germline V and J ends were trimmed by 0 bases and 1 base, with 9 bases remaining between them.

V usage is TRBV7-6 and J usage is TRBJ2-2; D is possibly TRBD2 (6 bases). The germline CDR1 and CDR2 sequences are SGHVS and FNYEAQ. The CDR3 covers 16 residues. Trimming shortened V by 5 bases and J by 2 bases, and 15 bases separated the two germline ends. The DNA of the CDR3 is TGTGCCAGCAGCCCCCCGTCGGGGACTAACACCGGGGAGCTGTTTTTT. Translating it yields CASSPPSGTNTGELFF.

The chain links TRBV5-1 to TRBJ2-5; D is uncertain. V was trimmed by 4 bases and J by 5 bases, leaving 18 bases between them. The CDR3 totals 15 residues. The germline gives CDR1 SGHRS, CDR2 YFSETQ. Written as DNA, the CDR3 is TGCGCCAGCAGCCTTAACCAGAGAGGAGCGGAGACCCAGTACTTC. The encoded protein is CASSLNQRGAETQYF. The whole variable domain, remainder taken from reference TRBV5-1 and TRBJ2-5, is KAGVTQTPRYLIKTRGQQVTLSCSPISGHRSVSWYQQTPGQGLQFLFEYFSETQRNKGNFPGRFSGRQFSNSRSEMNVSTLELGDSALYLCASSLNQRGAETQYFGPGTRLLVL.

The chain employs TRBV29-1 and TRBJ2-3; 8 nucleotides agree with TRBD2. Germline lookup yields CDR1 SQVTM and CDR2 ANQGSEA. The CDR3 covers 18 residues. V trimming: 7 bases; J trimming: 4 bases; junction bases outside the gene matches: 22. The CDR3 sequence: CSALGLAGYTAGADTQYF. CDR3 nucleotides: TGCAGCGCATTAGGATTAGCGGGGTACACGGCGGGGGCAGATACGCAGTATTTT.

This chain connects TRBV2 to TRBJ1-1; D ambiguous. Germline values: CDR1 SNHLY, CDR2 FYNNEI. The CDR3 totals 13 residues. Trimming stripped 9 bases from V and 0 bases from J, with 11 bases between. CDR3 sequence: CASLRELNTEAFF. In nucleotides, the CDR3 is TGTGCCAGTTTAAGAGAATTGAACACTGAAGCTTTCTTT.

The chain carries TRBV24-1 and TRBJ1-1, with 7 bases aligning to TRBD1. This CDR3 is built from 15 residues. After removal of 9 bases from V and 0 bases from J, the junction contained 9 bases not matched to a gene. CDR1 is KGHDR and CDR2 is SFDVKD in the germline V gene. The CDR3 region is CATDGFGQVNTEAFF. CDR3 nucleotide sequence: TGTGCCACCGACGGATTCGGACAGGTGAACACTGAAGCTTTCTTT.

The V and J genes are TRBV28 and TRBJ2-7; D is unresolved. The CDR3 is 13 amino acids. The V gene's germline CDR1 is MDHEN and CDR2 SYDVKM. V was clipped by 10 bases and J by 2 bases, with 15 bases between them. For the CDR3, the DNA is TGTGCCACCGTGGGCACAGCCCCCTACGAGCAGTACTTC. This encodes CATVGTAPYEQYF.

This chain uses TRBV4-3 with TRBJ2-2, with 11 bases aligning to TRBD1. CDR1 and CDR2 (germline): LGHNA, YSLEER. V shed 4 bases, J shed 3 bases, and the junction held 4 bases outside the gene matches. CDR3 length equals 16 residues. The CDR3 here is CASSPSGQGDTGELFF. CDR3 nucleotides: TGCGCCAGCAGCCCGTCGGGACAGGGGGACACCGGGGAGCTGTTTTTT.

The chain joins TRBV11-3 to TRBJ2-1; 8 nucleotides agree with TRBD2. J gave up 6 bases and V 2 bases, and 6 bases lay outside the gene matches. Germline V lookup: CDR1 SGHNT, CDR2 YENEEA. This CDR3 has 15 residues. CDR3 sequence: CASSLLSGDSNEQFF. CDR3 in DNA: TGTGCCAGCAGCTTACTTAGCGGGGATTCCAATGAGCAGTTCTTC.

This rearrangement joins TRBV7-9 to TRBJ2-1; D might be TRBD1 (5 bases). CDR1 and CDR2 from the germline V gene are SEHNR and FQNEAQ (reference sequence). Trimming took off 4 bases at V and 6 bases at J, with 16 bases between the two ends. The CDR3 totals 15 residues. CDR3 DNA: TGTGCCAGCAGCTCTTTGACATTCACAGGCAATGAGCAGTTCTTC. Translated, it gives CASSSLTFTGNEQFF.

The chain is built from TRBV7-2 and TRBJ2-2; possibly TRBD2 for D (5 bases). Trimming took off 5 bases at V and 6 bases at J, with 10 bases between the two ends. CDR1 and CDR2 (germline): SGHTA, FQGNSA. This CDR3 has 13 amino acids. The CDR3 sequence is CASSPRLPGELFF. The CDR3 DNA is TGTGCCAGCAGCCCGAGACTACCCGGGGAGCTGTTTTTT.

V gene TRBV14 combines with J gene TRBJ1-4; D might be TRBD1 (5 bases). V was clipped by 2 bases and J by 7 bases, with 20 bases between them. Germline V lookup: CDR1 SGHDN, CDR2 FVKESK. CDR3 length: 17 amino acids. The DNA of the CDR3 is TGTGCCAGCAGCCAACAGGGTGCCCCCGGAAGGACTGAAAAACTGTTTTTT. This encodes CASSQQGAPGRTEKLFF.

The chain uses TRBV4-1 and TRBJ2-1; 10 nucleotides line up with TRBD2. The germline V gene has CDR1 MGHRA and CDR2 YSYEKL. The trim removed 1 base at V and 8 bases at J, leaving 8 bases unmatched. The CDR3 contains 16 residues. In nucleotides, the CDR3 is TGCGCCAGCAGCCAAGGTGCAGCGGGGGGGTTCGATGAGCAGTTCTTC. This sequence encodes CASSQGAAGGFDEQFF.

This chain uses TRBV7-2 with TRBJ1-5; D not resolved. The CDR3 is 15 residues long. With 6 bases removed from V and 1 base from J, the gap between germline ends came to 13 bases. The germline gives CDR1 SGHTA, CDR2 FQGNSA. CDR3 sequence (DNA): TGTGCCAGCAGTTCTAGAGTTTCAAGCAATCAGCCCCAGCATTTT. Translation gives CASSSRVSSNQPQHF.

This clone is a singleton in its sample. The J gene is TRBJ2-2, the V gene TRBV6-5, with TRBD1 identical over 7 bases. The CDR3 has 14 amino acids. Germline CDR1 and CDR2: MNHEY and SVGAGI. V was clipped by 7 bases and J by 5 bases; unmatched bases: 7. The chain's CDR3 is CASTTGTETGELFF. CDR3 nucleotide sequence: TGTGCCAGCACGACCGGGACAGAGACCGGGGAGCTGTTTTTT.

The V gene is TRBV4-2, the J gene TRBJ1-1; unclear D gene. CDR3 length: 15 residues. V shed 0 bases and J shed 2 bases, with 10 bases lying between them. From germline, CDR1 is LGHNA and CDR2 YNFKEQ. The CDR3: CASSQDGQANTEAFF. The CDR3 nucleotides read TGTGCCAGCAGCCAAGATGGGCAGGCTAACACTGAAGCTTTCTTT.

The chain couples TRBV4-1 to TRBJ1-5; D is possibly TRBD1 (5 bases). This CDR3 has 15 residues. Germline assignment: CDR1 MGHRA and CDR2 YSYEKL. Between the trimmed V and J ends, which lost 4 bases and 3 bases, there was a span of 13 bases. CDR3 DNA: TGCGCCAGCAGCCTCGGCGGGGGTTACAATCAGCCCCAGCATTTT. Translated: CASSLGGGYNQPQHF.

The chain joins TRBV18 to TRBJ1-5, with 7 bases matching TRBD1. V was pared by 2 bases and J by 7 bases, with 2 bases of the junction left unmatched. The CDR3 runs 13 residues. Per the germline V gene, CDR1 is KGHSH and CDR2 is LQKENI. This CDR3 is CASSPTGAQPQHF. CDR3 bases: TGTGCCAGCTCACCAACAGGGGCCCAGCCCCAGCATTTT. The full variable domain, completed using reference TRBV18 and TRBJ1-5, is NAGVMQNPRHLVRRRGQEARLRCSPMKGHSHVYWYRQLPEEGLKFMVYLQKENIIDESGMPKERFSAEFPKEGPSILRIQQVVRGDSAAYFCASSPTGAQPQHFGDGTRLSIL.

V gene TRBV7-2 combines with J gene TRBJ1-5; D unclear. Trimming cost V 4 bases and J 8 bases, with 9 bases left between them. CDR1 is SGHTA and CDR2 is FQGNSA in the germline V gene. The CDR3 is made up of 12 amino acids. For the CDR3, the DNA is TGTGCCAGCAGCTCTAGTAGAGAGCCCCAGCATTTT. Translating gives CASSSSREPQHF.

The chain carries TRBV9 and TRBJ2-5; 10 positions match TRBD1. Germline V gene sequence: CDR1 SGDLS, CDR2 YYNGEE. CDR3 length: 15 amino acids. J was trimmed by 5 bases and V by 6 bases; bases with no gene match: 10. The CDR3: CASTPGTGEGETQYF. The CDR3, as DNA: TGTGCCAGCACCCCCGGGACAGGGGAGGGCGAGACCCAGTACTTC.

The CDR3 nucleotides read TGTGCCAGTAGTATGCCTCGCGGGGGGGCGAGCTCCTACAATGAGCAGTTCTTC. Its translation is CASSMPRGGASSYNEQFF. The J gene is TRBJ2-1, the V gene TRBV19; 9 bases are shared with TRBD2. Germline CDR1 reads LNHDA; CDR2 reads SQIVND (reference sequence). V shed 3 bases, J shed 0 bases, and the junction held 9 bases outside the gene matches. CDR3 length: 18 amino acids.

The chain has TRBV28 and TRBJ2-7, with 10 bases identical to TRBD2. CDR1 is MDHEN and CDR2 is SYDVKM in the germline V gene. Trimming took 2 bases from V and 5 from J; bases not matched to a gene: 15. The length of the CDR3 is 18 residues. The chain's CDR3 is CASSLPPGSGGAFDEQYF. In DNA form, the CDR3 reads TGTGCCAGCAGTTTACCCCCAGGGAGCGGGGGGGCCTTCGACGAGCAGTACTTC.